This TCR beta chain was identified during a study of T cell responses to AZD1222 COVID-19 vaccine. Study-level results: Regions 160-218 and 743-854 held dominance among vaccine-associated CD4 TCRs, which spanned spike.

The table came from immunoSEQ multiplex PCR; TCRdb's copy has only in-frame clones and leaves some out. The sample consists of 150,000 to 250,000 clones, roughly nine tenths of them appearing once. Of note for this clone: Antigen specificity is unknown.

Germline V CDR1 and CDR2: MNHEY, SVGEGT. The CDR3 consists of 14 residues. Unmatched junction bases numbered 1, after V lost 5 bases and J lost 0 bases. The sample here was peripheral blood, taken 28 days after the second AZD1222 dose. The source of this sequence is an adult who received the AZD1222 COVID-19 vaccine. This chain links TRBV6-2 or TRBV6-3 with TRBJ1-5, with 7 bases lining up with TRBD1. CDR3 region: CASSGTASNQPQHF. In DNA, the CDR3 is TGTGCCAGCAGTGGGACAGCTAGCAATCAGCCCCAGCATTTT.